This TCR beta chain was sequenced during a study of T cell responses to AZD1222 COVID-19 vaccine. The J segment lost 8 bases and the V segment lost 4 bases, leaving 13 bases of the junction unmatched. Per germline, CDR1 LGHDT and CDR2 YNNKEL (reference sequence). The CDR3 is made up of 15 amino acids. Here immunoSEQ multiplex PCR was the method, and the copy in TCRdb shows in-frame clones only, minus some. This sample has over 100,000 clones, with 80% to 85% found just once. Findings and limits, study-wide: Dominant CD4 TCR responses targeted spike regions 160-218 and 743-854. A mostly white British donor set with more females was recruited, and clonal diversity was possibly underestimated. Targets within unmutated variant regions were reportedly found for nearly half of spike-specific TCRs. Among those given AZD1222, only five or six were seropositive at baseline.

This clone was seen only once. Its antigen is as yet unknown. This material consisted of peripheral blood, taken on day 0 of AZD1222 vaccination. This TCR was sampled from an adult in good health. The V gene is TRBV3-1 (or the pseudogene TRBV3-2), the J gene TRBJ1-2, with 7 bases lining up with TRBD1. CDR3 amino acids: CASSLTGTAGGGYTF. CDR3 sequence (DNA): TGTGCCAGCAGCCTCACCGGGACAGCCGGCGGCGGCTACACCTTC.